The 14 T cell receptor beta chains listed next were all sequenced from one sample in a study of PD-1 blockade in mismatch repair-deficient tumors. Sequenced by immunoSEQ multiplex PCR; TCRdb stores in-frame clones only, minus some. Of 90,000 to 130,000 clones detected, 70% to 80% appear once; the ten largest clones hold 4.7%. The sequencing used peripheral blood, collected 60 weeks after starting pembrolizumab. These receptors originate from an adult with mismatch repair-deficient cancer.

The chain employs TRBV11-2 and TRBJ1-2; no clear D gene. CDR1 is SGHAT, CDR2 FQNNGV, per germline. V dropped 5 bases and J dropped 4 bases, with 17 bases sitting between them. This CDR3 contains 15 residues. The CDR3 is CASSPEDEILYGYTF. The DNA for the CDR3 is TGTGCCAGCAGCCCCGAAGATGAGATCCTCTATGGCTACACCTTC.

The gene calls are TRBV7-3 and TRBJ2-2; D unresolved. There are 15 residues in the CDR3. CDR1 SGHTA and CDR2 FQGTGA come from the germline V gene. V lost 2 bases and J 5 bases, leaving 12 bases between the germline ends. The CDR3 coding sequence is TGTGCCAGCAGCTTACAGCCTCGGTGGACCGGGGAGCTGTTTTTT. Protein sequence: CASSLQPRWTGELFF.

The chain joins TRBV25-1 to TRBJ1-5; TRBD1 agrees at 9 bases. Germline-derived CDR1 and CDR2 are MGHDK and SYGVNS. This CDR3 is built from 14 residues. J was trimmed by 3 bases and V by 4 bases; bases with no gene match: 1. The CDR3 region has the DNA TGTGCCAGCAGTGGGACAGGGGTCAATCAGCCCCAGCATTTT. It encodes CASSGTGVNQPQHF.

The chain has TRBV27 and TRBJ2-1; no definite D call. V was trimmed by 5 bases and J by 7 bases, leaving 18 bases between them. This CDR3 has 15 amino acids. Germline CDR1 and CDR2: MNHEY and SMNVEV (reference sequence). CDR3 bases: TGTGCCAGCAGTCTCCTCGACCTAAAAGGGAATGAGCAGTTCTTC. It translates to CASSLLDLKGNEQFF.

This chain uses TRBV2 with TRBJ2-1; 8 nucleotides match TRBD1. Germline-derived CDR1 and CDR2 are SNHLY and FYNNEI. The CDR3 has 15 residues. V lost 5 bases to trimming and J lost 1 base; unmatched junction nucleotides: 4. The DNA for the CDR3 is TGTGCCAGCAGTCGGACAGGGCAGTCCTACAATGAGCAGTTCTTC. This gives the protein CASSRTGQSYNEQFF.

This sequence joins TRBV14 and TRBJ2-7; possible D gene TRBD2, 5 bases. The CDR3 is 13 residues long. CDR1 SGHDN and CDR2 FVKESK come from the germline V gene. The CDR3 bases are TGTGCGAGCTCCCACTCCGGGACCTACGAGCAGTACTTC. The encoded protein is CASSHSGTYEQYF.

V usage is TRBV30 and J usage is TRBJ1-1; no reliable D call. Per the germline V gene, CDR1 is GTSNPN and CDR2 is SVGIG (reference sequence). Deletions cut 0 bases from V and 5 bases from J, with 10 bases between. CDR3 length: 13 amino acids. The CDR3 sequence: CAWSVISGTEAFF. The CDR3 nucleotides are TGTGCCTGGAGTGTGATTTCGGGAACTGAAGCTTTCTTT.

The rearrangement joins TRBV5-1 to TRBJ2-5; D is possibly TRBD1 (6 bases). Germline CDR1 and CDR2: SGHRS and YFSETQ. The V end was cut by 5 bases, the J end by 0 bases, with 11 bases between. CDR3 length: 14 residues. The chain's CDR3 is CASSGQGYQETQYF. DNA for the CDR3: TGCGCCAGCAGTGGTCAGGGGTACCAAGAGACCCAGTACTTC.

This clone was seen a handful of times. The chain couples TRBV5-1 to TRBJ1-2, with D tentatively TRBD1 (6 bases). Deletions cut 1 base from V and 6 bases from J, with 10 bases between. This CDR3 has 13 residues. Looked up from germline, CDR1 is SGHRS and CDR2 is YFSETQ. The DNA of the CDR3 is TGCGCCAGCAGCTTGATGGGGGGCCATGGCTACACCTTC. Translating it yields CASSLMGGHGYTF.

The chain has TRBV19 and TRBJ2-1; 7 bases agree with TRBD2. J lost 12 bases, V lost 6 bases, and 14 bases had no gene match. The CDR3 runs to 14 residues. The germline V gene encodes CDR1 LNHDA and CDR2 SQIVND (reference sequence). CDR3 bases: TGTGCCAGTAGGGCGGGAGTTAGTGGAAAGGCGCAGTTCTTC. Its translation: CASRAGVSGKAQFF.

Written as DNA, the CDR3 is TGTGCCAGCAGCTTGGGACAGGGAGTCACTGAAGCTTTCTTT. Translation gives CASSLGQGVTEAFF. The V and J genes are TRBV5-6 and TRBJ1-1, with 7 bases identical to TRBD1. The CDR3 extends over 14 amino acids. V was clipped by 0 bases and J by 4 bases; unmatched bases: 3. Germline values: CDR1 SGHDT, CDR2 YYEEEE.

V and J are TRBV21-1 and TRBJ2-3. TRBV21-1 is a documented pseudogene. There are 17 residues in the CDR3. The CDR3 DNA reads TGTGCCAGCAGCAAAGTTCCAAGGGATATCGGCACAGATACGCAGTATTTT. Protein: CASSKVPRDIGTDTQYF.

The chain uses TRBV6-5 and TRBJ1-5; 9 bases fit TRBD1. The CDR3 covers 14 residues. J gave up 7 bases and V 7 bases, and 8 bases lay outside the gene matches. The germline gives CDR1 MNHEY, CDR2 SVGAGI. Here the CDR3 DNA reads TGTGCCAGCACCTCCGGGACAGGGTACCAGCCCCAGCATTTT. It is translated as CASTSGTGYQPQHF.

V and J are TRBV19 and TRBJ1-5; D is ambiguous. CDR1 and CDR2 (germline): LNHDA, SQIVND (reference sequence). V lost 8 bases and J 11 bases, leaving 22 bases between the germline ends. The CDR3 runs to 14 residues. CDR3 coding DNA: TGTGCCAGTCGTAGAAGGACTGGAGAACTGGCCCAGCATTTT. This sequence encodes CASRRRTGELAQHF.